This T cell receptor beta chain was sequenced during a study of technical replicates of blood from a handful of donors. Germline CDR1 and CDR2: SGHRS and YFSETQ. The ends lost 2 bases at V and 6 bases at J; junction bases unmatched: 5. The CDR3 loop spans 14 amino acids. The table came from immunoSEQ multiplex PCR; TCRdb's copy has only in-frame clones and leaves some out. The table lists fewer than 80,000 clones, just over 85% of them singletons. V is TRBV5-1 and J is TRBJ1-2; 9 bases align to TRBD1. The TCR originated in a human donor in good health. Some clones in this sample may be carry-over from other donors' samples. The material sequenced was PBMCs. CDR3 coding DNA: TGCGCCAGCAGCTTACAGGGGGCGGGAGATGGCTACACCTTC. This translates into CASSLQGAGDGYTF.